This T cell receptor beta chain came from a study of cytomegalovirus exposure and HLA in healthy donors. Findings of the study overall: Most of the TCR beta V segments (in an earlier analysis) were productive either about 87% or about 30% of the time. For most subjects, TCR beta sequences were reported to predict HLA-A and HLA-B alleles with accuracy.

In the PCR, 60 Vbeta and 13 Jbeta primers were used. Profiling relied on immunoSEQ multiplex PCR, and the TCRdb table lists in-frame clones only, not all of them. Of around 100,000 clones detected, around 80% appear once; the ten largest clones hold under 5.5%. About this clone itself: Its specificity is unknown.

CDR1 is WNHNN, CDR2 SYGVQD, per germline (reference sequence). V lost 3 bases and J lost 7; bases outside the gene matches: 6. The CDR3 is made up of 14 amino acids. V gene TRBV10-1 combines with J gene TRBJ2-1, with TRBD2 identical over 7 bases. The source is a man aged 35 to 55 in good health and CMV-seropositive. The sequenced sample was PBMCs. CDR3 sequence: CASSEGGAGNEQFF. The DNA of the CDR3 is TGCGCCAGCAGTGAAGGCGGAGCGGGGAATGAGCAGTTCTTC.